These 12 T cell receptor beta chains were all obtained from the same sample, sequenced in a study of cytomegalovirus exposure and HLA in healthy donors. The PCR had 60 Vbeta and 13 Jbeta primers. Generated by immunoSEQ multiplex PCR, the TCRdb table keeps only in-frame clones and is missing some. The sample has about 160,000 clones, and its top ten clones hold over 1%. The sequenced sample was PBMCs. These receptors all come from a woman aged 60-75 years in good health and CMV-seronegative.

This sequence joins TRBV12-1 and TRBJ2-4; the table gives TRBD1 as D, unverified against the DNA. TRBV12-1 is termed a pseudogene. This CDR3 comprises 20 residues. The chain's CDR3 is CASSCPLKTDPKGAKNIQYF. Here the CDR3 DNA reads TGTGCCAGCAGCTGTCCCTTAAAGACAGACCCTAAGGGGGCCAAAAACATTCAGTACTTC.

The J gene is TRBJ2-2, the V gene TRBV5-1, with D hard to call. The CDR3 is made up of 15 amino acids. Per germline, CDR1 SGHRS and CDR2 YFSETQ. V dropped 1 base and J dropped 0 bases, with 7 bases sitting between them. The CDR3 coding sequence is TGCGCCAGCAGCTTGACAGATCCGAACACCGGGGAGCTGTTTTTT. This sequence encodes CASSLTDPNTGELFF. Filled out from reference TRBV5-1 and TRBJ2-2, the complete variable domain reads KAGVTQTPRYLIKTRGQQVTLSCSPISGHRSVSWYQQTPGQGLQFLFEYFSETQRNKGNFPGRFSGRQFSNSRSEMNVSTLELGDSALYLCASSLTDPNTGELFFGEGSRLTVL.

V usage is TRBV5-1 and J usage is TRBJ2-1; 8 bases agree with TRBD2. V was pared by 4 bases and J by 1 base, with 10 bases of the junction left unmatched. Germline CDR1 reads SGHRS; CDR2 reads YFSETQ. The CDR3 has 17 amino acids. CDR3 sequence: CASSPGRGLVSYNEQFF. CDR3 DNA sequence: TGCGCCAGCAGCCCGGGACGGGGACTAGTGTCCTACAATGAGCAGTTCTTC.

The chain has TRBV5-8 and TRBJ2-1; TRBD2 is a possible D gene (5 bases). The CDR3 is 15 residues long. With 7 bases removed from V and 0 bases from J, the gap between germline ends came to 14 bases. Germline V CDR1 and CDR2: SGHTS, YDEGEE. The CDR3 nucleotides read TGTGCCAGCCAAACCGGGGTAAGCTCCTACAATGAGCAGTTCTTC. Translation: CASQTGVSSYNEQFF.

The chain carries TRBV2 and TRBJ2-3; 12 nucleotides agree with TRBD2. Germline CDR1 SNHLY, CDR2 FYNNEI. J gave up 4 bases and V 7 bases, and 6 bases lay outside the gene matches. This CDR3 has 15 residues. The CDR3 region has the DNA TGTGCCAGCAACAGACTAGCGGGAGTAGCAGATACGCAGTATTTT. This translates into CASNRLAGVADTQYF.

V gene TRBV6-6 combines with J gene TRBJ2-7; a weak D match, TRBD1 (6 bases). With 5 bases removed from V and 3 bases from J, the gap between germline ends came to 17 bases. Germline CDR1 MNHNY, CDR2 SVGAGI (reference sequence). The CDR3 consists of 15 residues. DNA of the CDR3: TGTGCCAGCAGTACATGGCAGGGGATTCACTACGAGCAGTACTTC. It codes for CASSTWQGIHYEQYF.

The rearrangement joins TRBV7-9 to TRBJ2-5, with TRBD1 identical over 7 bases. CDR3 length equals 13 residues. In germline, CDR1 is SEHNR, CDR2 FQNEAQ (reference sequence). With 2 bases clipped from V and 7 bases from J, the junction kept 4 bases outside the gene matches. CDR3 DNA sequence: TGTGCCAGCAGCTTACAGGGGGATGCGACCCAGTACTTC. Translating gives CASSLQGDATQYF.

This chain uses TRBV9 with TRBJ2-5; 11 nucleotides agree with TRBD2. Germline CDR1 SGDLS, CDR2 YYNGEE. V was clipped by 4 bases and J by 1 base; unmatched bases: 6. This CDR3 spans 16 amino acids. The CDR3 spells CASSFSGGAFQETQYF. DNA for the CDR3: TGTGCCAGCAGCTTTAGCGGGGGGGCGTTCCAAGAGACCCAGTACTTC.

The CDR3 region is CASSLEGGRTGELFF. The DNA of the CDR3 is TGTGCCAGCAGCCTTGAGGGAGGGCGCACCGGGGAGCTGTTTTTT. The V call is TRBV11-2, the J call TRBJ2-2, with 7 bases matching TRBD2. Germline assignment: CDR1 SGHAT and CDR2 FQNNGV. The CDR3 has 15 residues. Trimming cost V 5 bases and J 4 bases; bases outside gene matches: 7.

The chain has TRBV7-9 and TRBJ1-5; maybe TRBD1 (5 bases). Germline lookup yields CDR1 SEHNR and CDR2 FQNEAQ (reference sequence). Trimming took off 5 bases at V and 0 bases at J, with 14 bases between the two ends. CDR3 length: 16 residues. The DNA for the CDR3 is TGTGCCAGCAGCCCCCGGGGGGGACCTAGCAATCAGCCCCAGCATTTT. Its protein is CASSPRGGPSNQPQHF. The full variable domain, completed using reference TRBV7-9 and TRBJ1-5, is DTGVSQNPRHKITKRGQNVTFRCDPISEHNRLYWYRQTLGQGPEFLTYFQNEAQLEKSRLLSDRFSAERPKGSFSTLEIQRTEQGDSAMYLCASSPRGGPSNQPQHFGDGTRLSIL.

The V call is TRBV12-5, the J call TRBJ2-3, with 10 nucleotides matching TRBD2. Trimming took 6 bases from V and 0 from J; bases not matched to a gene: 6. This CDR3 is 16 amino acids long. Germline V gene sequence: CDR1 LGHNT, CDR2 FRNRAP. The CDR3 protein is CASGAGGPYSTDTQYF. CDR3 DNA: TGTGCTAGTGGAGCGGGAGGGCCATATAGCACAGATACGCAGTATTTT. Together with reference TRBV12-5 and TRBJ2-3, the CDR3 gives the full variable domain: DARVTQTPRHKVTEMGQEVTMRCQPILGHNTVFWYRQTMMQGLELLAYFRNRAPLDDSGMPKDRFSAEMPDATLATLKIQPSEPRDSAVYFCASGAGGPYSTDTQYFGPGTRLTVL.

CDR3 in amino acids: CASSPSGDTEAFF. As DNA, the CDR3 is TGTGCCAGCAGCCCGAGCGGGGACACTGAAGCTTTCTTT. The gene calls are TRBV5-4 and TRBJ1-1, with D unresolved. This CDR3 is built from 13 residues. CDR1 and CDR2 from the germline V gene are SGHNT and YYREEE (reference sequence). The V end was cut by 4 bases, the J end by 3 bases, with 10 bases between.